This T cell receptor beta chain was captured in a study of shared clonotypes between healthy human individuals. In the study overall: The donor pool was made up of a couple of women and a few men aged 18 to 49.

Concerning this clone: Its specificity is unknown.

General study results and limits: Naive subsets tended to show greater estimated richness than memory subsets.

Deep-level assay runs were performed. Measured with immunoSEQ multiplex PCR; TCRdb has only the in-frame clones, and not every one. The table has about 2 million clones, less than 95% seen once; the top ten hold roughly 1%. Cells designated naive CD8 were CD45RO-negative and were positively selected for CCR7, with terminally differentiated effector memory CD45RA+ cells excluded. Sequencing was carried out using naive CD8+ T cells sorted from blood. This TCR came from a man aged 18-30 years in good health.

DNA for the CDR3: TGTGCCAGTAGTACCTCGTCGACACTCTCAGTTGAGGAGCAGTACTTC. It codes for CASSTSSTLSVEEQYF. V usage is TRBV19 and J usage is TRBJ2-7; no firm D call. The CDR3 has 16 residues. In germline, CDR1 is LNHDA, CDR2 SQIVND (reference sequence). V lost 4 bases and J lost 7, with 23 bases in between.